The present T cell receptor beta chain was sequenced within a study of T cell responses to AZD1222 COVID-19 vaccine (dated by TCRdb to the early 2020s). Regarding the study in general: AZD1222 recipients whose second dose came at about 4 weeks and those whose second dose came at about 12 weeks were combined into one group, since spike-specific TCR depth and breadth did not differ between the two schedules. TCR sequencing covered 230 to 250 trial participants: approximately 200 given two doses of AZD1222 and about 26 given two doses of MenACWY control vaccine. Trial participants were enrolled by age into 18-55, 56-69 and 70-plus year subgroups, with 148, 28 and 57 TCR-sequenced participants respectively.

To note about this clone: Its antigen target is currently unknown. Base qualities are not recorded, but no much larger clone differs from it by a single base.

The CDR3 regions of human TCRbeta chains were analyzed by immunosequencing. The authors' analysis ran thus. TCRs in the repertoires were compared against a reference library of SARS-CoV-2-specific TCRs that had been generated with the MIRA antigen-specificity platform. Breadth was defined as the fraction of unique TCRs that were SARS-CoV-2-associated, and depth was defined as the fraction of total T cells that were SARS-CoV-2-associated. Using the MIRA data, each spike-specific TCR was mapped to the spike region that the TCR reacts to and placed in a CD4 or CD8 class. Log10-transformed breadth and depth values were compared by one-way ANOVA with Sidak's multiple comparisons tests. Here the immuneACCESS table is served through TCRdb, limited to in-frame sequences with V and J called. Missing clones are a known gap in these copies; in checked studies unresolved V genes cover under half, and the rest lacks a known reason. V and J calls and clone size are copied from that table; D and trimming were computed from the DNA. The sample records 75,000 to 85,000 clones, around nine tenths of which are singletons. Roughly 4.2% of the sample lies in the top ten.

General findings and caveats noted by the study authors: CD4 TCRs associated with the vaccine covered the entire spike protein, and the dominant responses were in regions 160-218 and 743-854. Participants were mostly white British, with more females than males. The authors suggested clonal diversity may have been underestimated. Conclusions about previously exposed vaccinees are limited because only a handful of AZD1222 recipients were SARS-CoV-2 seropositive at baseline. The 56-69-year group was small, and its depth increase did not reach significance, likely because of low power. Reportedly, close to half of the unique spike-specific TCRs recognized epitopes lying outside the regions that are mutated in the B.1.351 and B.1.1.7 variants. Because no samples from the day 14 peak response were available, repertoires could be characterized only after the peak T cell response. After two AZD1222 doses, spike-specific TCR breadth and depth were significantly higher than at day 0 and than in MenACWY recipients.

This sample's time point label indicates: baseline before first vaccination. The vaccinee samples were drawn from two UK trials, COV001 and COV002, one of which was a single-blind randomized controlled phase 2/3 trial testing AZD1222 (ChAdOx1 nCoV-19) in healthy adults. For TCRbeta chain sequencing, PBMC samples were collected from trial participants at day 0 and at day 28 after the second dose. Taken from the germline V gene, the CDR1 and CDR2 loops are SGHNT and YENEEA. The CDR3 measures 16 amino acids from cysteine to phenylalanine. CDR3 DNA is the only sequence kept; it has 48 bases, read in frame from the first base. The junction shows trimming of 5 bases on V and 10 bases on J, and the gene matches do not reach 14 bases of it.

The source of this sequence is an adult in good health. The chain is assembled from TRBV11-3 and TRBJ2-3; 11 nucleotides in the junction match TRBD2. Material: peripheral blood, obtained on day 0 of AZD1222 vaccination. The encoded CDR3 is CASSPSLAGVRVAQYF. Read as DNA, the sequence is TGTGCCAGCAGCCCCTCACTAGCGGGAGTTCGGGTAGCGCAGTATTTT.